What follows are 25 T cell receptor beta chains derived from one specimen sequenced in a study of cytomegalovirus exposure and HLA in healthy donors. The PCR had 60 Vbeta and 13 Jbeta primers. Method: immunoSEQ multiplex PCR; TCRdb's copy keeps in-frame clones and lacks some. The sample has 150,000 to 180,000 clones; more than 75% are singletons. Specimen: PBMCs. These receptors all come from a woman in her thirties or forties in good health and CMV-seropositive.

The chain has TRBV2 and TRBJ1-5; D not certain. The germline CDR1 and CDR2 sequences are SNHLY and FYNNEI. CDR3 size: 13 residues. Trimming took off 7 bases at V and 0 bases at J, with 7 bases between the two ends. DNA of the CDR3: TGTGCCAGCACCCCAGTTAGCAATCAGCCCCAGCATTTT. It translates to CASTPVSNQPQHF. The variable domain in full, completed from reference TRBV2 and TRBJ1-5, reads EPEVTQTPSHQVTQMGQEVILRCVPISNHLYFYWYRQILGQKVEFLVSFYNNEISEKSEIFDDQFSVERPDGSNFTLKIRSTKLEDSAMYFCASTPVSNQPQHFGDGTRLSIL.

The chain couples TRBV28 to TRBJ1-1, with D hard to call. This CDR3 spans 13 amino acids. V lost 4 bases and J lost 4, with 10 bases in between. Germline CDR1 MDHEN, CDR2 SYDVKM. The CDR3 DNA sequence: TGTGCCAGCAGTTCACCAGGCGCCACTGAAGCTTTCTTT. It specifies CASSSPGATEAFF.

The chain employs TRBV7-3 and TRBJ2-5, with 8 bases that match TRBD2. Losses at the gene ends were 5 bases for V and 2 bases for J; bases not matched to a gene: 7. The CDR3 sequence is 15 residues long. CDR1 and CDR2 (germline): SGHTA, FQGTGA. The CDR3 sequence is CASSPRRGAQETQYF. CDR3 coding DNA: TGTGCCAGCAGCCCTCGGCGGGGGGCGCAAGAGACCCAGTACTTC.

The CDR3 region has the DNA TGTGCCAGCAGCTTGGGCGGGTGGTACGAGCAGTACTTC. It codes for CASSLGGWYEQYF. The V call is TRBV5-6, the J call TRBJ2-7; D is possibly TRBD2 (5 bases). The CDR3 is 13 residues long. Germline V gene sequence: CDR1 SGHDT, CDR2 YYEEEE. V was clipped by 0 bases and J by 4 bases, with 8 bases between them.

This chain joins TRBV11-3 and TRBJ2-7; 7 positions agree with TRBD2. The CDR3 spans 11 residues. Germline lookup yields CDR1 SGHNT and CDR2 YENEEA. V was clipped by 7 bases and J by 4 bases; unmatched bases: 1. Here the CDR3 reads CASIGRYEQYF. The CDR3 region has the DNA TGTGCCAGCATCGGGAGGTACGAGCAGTACTTC.

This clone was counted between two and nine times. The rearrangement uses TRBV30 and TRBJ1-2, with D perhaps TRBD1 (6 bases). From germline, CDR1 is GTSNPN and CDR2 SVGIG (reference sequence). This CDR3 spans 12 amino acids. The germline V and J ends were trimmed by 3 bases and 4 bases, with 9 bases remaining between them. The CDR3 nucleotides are TGTGCCTGGAGACAGGGCAGCTATGGCTACACCTTC. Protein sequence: CAWRQGSYGYTF.

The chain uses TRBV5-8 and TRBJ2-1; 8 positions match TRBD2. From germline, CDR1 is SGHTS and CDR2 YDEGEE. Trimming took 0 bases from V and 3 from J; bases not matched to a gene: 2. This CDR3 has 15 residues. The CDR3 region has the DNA TGTGCCAGCAGCTTGGGGACTAGCAACTACAATGAGCAGTTCTTC. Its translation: CASSLGTSNYNEQFF. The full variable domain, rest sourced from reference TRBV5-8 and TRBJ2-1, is EAGVTQSPTHLIKTRGQQATLRCSPISGHTSVYWYQQALGLGLQFLLWYDEGEERNRGNFPPRFSGRQFPNYSSELNVNALELEDSALYLCASSLGTSNYNEQFFGPGTRLTVL.

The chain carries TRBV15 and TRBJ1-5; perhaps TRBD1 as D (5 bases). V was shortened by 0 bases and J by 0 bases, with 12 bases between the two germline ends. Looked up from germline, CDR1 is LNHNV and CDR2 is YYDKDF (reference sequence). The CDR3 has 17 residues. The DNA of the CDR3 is TGTGCCACCAGCAGAGAAGAGGCAGGGAATAGCAATCAGCCCCAGCATTTT. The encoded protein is CATSREEAGNSNQPQHF.

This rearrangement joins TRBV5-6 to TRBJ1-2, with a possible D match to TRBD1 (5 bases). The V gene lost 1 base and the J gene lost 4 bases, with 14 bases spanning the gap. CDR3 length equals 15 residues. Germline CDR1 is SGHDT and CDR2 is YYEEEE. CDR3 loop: CASSLFRQGTYGYTF. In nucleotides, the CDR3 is TGTGCCAGCAGCTTGTTTCGGCAGGGAACCTATGGCTACACCTTC.

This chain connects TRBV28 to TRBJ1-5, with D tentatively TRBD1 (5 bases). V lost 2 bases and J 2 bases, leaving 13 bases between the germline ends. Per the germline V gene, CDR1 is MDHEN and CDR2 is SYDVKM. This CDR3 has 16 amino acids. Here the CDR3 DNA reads TGTGCCAGCAGTTTACTTCGGGGGAAAGGCAATCAGCCCCAGCATTTT. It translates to CASSLLRGKGNQPQHF.

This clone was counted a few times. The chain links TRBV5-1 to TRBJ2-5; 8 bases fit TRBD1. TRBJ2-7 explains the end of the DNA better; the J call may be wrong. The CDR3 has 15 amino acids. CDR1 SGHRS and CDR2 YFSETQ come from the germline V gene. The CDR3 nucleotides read TGCGCCAGCAGCTTTGGACAGGGCCGTCCATACGAGCAGTACTTC. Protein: CASSFGQGRPYEQYF.

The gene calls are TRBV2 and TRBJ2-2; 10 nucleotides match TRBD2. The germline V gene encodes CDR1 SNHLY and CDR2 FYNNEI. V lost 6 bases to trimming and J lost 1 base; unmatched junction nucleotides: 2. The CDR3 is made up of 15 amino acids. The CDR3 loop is CASRRLAGNTGELFF. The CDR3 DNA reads TGTGCCAGCAGAAGACTAGCGGGGAACACCGGGGAGCTGTTTTTT. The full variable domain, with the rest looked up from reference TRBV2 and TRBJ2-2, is EPEVTQTPSHQVTQMGQEVILRCVPISNHLYFYWYRQILGQKVEFLVSFYNNEISEKSEIFDDQFSVERPDGSNFTLKIRSTKLEDSAMYFCASRRLAGNTGELFFGEGSRLTVL.

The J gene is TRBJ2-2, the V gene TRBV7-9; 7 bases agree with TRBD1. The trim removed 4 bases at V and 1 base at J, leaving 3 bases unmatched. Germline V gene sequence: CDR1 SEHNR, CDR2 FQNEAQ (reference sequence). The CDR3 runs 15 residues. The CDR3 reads CASSSRQGNTGELFF. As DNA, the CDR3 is TGTGCCAGCAGCTCCAGACAGGGGAACACCGGGGAGCTGTTTTTT.

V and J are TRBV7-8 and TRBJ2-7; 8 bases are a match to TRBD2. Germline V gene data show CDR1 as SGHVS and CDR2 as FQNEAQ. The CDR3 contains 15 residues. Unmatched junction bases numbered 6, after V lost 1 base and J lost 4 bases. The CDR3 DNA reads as TGTGCCAGCAGCTTAGAATCGGGAGGGAGTTACGAGCAGTACTTC. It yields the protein CASSLESGGSYEQYF.

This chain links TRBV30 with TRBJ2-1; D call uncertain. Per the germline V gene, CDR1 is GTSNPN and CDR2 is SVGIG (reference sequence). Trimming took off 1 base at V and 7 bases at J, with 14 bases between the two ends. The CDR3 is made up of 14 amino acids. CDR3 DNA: TGTGCCTGGAGTGGCCCTAGGAAGAGTAATGAGCAGTTCTTC. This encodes CAWSGPRKSNEQFF.

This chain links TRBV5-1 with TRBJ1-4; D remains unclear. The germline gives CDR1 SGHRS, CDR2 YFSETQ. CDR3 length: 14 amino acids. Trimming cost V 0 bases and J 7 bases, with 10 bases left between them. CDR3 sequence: CASSLARMGEKLFF. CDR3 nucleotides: TGCGCCAGCAGCTTGGCCAGGATGGGTGAAAAACTGTTTTTT.

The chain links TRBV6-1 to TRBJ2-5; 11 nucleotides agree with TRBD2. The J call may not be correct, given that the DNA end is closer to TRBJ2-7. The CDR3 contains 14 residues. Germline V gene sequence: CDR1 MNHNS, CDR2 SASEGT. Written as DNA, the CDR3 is TGTGCCAGCAGTGAAGCGCTAGCGGGAGGCGAGCAGTACTTC. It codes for CASSEALAGGEQYF.

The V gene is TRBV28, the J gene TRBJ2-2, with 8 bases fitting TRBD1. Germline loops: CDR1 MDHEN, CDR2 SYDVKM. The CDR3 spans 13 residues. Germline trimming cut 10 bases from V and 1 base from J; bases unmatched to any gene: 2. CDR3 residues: CAIGTGNTGELFF. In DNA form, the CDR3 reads TGTGCCATCGGGACAGGGAACACCGGGGAGCTGTTTTTT.

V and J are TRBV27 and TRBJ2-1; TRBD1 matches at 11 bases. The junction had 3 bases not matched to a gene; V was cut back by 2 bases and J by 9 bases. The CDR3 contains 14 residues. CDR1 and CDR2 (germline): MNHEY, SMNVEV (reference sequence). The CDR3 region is CASSLRDRGSEQFF. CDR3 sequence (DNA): TGTGCCAGCAGTTTAAGGGACAGGGGGTCTGAGCAGTTCTTC.

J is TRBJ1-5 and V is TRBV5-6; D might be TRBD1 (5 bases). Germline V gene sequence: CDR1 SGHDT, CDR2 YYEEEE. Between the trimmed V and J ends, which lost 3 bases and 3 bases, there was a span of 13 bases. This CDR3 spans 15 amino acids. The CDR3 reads CASSWGGQLNQPQHF. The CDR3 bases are TGTGCCAGCAGCTGGGGCGGACAACTCAATCAGCCCCAGCATTTT.

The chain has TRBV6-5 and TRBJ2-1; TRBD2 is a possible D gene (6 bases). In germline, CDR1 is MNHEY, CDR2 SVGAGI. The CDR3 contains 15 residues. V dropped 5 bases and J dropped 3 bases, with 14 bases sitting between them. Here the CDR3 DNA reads TGTGCCAGCAGTCCCCCCTTCGGGGGCTACAATGAGCAGTTCTTC. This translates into CASSPPFGGYNEQFF.

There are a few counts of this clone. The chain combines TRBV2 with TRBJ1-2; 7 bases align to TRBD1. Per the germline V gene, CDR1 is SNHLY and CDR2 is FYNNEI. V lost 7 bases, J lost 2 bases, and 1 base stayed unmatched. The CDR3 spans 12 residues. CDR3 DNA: TGTGCCAGCACCAGGGGGAACTATGGCTACACCTTC. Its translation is CASTRGNYGYTF.

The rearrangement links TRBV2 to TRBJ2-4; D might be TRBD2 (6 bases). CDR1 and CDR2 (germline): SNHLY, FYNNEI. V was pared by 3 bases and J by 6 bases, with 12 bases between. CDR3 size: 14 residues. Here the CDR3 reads CASSEAGMGNIQYF. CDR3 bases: TGTGCCAGCAGTGAGGCGGGGATGGGAAACATTCAGTACTTC.

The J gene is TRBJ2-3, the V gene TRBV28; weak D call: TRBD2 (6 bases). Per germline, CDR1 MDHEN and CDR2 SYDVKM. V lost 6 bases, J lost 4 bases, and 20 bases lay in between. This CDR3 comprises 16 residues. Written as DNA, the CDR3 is TGTGCCAGCAGCCGTCTAGCGTTCTCCGGGGCAGATACGCAGTATTTT. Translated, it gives CASSRLAFSGADTQYF.

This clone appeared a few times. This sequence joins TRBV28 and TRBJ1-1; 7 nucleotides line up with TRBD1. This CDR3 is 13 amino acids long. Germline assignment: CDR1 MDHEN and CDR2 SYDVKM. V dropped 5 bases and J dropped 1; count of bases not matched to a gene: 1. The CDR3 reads CASSRQGNTEAFF. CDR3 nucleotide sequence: TGTGCCAGCAGTCGACAGGGGAACACTGAAGCTTTCTTT.